A single sample gave rise to the 2 T cell receptor beta chains below, sequenced in a study of human T cells and chemical hapten exposure. TCRdb used MiXCR to reprocess the RACE reads, holding one entry per CDR3 protein. Of a few hundred thousand distinct CDR3 sequences in the sample, 6% to 7% are singletons; the top ten hold around 5.8%. Indicated time point: patch test 2, 6 weeks after DPC sensitization. Treatment: therapeutic diphenylcyclopropenone sensitization with weekly scalp DPC. Sequencing used whole blood, obtained in connection with sensitization to the hapten diphenylcyclopropenone (DPC). The source of these receptors is a woman younger than 35 with alopecia areata. Some clones in this sample may be carry-over from other donors' samples.

V gene TRBV5-6 combines with J gene TRBJ2-1; D may correspond to TRBD1 or TRBD2 (6 bases each). Between the trimmed V and J ends, which lost 4 bases and 0 bases, there was a span of 14 bases. This CDR3 has 16 amino acids. The germline V gene encodes CDR1 SGHDT and CDR2 YYEEEE. CDR3 sequence: CASSRRGASSYNEQFF. CDR3 coding DNA: TGTGCCAGCAGCCGAAGGGGGGCTAGCTCCTACAATGAGCAGTTCTTC. The full variable domain, with the rest looked up from reference TRBV5-6 and TRBJ2-1, is DAGVTQSPTHLIKTRGQQVTLRCSPKSGHDTVSWYQQALGQGPQFIFQYYEEEERQRGNFPDRFSGHQFPNYSSELNVNALLLGDSALYLCASSRRGASSYNEQFFGPGTRLTVL.

In its sample, this clonotype was seen a few times. The V call is TRBV10-3, the J call TRBJ2-1; 8 bases are shared with TRBD2. Germline CDR1 and CDR2: ENHRY and SYGVKD. The ends lost 3 bases at V and 2 bases at J; junction bases unmatched: 15. The CDR3 length is 19 residues. The CDR3 is CAISDFQGGKRGTYNEQFF. The CDR3 region has the DNA TGTGCCATCAGTGATTTTCAGGGCGGGAAGCGGGGGACCTACAATGAGCAGTTCTTC.